This TCR beta chain was observed in a study of patients and donors after allogeneic stem cell transplantation. CDR1 and CDR2 from the germline V gene are DFQATT and SNEGSKA (reference sequence). CDR3 length: 11 residues. As concerns this clonotype: Compared with germline, one end of the junction differs, possibly owing to a read error.

TCRdb fed the RT-PCR reads into MiXCR, producing one record per CDR3 protein. The table has about a million distinct CDR3 sequences, more than 15% seen once. This TCR was sampled from a human donor who was either an allogeneic HSCT recipient or a stem cell or donor lymphocyte infusion donor (not recorded which). It is not recorded whose cells these are; they may come from a transplant donor. V and J are TRBV20-1 and TRBJ2-1, with D possibly matching TRBD2 (5 bases). Sequenced input: blood, either unsorted or a sorted T cell fraction (not recorded which). Written as DNA, the CDR3 is TGCAGTGCTAGAGAAACTAGTTGGTCGGTCTTC. Protein sequence: CSARETSWSVF.